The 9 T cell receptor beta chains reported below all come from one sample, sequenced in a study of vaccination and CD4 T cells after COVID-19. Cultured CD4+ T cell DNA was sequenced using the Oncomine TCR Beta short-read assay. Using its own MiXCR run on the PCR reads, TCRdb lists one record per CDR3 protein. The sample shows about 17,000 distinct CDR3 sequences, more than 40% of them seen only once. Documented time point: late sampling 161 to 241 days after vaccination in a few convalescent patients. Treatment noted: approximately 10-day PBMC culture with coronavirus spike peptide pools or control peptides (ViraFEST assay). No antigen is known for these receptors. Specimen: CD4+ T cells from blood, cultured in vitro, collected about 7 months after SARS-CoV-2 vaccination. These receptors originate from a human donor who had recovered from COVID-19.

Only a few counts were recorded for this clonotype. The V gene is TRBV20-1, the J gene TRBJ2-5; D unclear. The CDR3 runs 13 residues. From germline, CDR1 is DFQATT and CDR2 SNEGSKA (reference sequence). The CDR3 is CSANFPLQETQYF. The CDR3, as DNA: TGCAGCGCAAACTTTCCCCTTCAAGAGACCCAGTACTTC.

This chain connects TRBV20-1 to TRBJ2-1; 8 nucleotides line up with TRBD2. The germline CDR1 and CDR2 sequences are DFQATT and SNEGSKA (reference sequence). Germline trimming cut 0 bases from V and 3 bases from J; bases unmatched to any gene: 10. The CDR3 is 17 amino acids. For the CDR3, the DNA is TGCAGTGCTAGAGATTGGGTAGCGGGATTCCGCTACAATGAGCAGTTCTTC. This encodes CSARDWVAGFRYNEQFF.

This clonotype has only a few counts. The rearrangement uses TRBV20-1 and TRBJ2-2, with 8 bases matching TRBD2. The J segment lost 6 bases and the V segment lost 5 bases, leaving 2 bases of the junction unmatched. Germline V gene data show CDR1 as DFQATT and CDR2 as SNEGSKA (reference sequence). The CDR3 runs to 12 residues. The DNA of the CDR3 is TGCAGTGCTTCGGGGGGGGCCGGGGAGCTGTTTTTT. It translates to CSASGGAGELFF.

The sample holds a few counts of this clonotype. DNA for the CDR3: TGTGCCACCAGCGCCCTGACAGGGAATTCACCCCTCCACTTT. Its translation: CATSALTGNSPLHF. This chain links TRBV15 with TRBJ1-6; 7 bases match TRBD1. This CDR3 has 14 amino acids. Losses at the gene ends were 5 bases for V and 7 bases for J; bases not matched to a gene: 5. CDR1 is LNHNV, CDR2 YYDKDF, per germline (reference sequence).

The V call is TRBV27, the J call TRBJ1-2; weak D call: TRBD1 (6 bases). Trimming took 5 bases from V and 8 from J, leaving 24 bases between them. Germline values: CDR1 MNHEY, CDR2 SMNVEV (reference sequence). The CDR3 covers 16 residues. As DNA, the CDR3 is TGTGCCAGCAGTCCCCACCTCCCGGGGGCGCAGGGGGGCTACACCTTC. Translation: CASSPHLPGAQGGYTF.

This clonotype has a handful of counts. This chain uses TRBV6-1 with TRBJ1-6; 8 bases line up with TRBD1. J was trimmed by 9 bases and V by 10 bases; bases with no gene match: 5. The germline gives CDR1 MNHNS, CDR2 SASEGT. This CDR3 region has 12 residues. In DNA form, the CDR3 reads TGTGCCACCACGGACAGGGTTTCACCCCTCCACTTT. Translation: CATTDRVSPLHF.

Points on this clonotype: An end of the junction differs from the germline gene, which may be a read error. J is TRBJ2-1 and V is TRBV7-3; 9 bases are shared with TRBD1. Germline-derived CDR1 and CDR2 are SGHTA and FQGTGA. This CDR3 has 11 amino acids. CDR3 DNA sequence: TGTGCCAGCAGCTCCGGGACAGGGAAGATCTTC. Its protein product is CASSSGTGKIF.

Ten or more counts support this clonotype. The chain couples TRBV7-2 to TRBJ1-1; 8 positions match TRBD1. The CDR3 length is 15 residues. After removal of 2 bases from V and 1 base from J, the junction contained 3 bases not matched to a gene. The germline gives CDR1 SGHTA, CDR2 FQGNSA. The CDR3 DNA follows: TGTGCCAGCAGCTTACTAGGGACAGGGAACACTGAAGCTTTCTTT. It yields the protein CASSLLGTGNTEAFF.

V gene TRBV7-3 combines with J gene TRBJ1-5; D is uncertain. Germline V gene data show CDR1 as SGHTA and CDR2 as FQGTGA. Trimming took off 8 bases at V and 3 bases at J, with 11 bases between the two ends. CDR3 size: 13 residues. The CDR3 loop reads CASSFRPNQPQHF. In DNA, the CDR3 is TGTGCCAGCTCTTTTCGGCCCAATCAGCCCCAGCATTTT.